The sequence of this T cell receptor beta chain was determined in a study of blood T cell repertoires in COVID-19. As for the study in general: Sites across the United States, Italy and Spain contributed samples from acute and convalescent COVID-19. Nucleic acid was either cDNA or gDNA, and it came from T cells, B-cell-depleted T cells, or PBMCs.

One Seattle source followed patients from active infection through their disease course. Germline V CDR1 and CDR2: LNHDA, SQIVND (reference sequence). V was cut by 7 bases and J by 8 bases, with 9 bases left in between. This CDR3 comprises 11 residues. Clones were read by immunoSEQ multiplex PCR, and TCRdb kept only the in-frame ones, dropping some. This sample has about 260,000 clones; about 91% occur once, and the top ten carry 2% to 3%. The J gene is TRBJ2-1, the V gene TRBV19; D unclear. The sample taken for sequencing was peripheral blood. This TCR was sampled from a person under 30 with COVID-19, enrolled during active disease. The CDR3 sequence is CASMEFDEQFF. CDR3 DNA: TGTGCCAGTATGGAGTTTGATGAGCAGTTCTTC.